Shown below are 9 T cell receptor beta chains from a single sample sequenced in a study of human T cells and chemical hapten exposure. The time point here: patch test 3, about 24 weeks after DPC sensitization. Treatment indicated: therapeutic diphenylcyclopropenone sensitization with weekly scalp DPC. TCRdb reprocessed the RACE reads with MiXCR, giving one entry per CDR3 protein. The sample carries about 200,000 distinct CDR3 sequences, 24% recorded once. Sequencing used whole blood, obtained in connection with sensitization to the hapten diphenylcyclopropenone (DPC). These receptor sequences come from a woman aged 40 to 55 with alopecia areata. Some clones in this sample may be carry-over from other donors' samples.

Relative to its sample, this clonotype is medium-sized. V is TRBV28 and J is TRBJ2-2; weak D call: TRBD2 (6 bases). Germline loops: CDR1 MDHEN, CDR2 SYDVKM. The ends were cut back, 5 bases at V and 4 bases at J, with 11 bases in the middle. The CDR3 is made up of 14 amino acids. The CDR3 DNA follows: TGTGCCAGCAGTCCCTTGGGGGGCACCGGGGAGCTGTTTTTT. Amino acid sequence: CASSPLGGTGELFF.

This clonotype occurred a few times. The V gene is TRBV7-9, the J gene TRBJ2-3; no definite D call. The CDR3 runs 14 residues. V was pared by 1 base and J by 2 bases, with 7 bases between. The V gene's germline CDR1 is SEHNR and CDR2 FQNEAQ (reference sequence). CDR3 coding DNA: TGTGCCAGCAGCTTAGGTCTAGTCACAGATACGCAGTATTTT. Translated: CASSLGLVTDTQYF.

This clonotype occurred a few times. The chain carries TRBV29-1 and TRBJ2-3; possibly TRBD2 for D (6 bases). Trimming took 2 bases from V and 5 from J, leaving 14 bases between them. The CDR3 runs 14 residues. The germline V gene has CDR1 SQVTM and CDR2 ANQGSEA. CDR3 nucleotide sequence: TGCAGCGTTGAAATTATCCGGGAGTTAGATACGCAGTATTTT. Its protein product is CSVEIIRELDTQYF.

This clonotype was counted between two and nine times. This chain uses TRBV29-1 with TRBJ1-3, with 10 bases that match TRBD1. J was trimmed by 3 bases and V by 7 bases; bases with no gene match: 3. The CDR3 has 13 residues. CDR1 is SQVTM and CDR2 is ANQGSEA in the germline V gene. This CDR3 reads CSAGTGDGNTIYF. The CDR3 nucleotides read TGCAGCGCCGGGACAGGGGATGGAAACACCATATATTTT.

The table lists this clonotype with a few counts. The chain recombines TRBV20-1 with TRBJ2-1; the match to TRBD2 covers 15 bases. Germline CDR1 is DFQATT and CDR2 is SNEGSKA (reference sequence). With V trimmed by 6 bases and J by 4 bases, 7 bases remained unmatched. The CDR3 runs 16 residues. In DNA, the CDR3 is TGCAGTGCCGGACTAGCGGGAGGGCCGGGTTACAATGAGCAGTTCTTC. Its translation: CSAGLAGGPGYNEQFF.

This clonotype has ten or more counts. V and J are TRBV7-9 and TRBJ1-5; D is ambiguous. CDR1 and CDR2 (germline): SEHNR, FQNEAQ (reference sequence). V lost 2 bases and J 4 bases, leaving 6 bases between the germline ends. The CDR3 is 13 amino acids. This chain's CDR3 is CASSLNENQPQHF. CDR3 in DNA: TGTGCCAGCAGCTTAAACGAGAATCAGCCCCAGCATTTT.

This chain connects TRBV11-1 to TRBJ2-1; possibly TRBD1 for D (5 bases). Germline values: CDR1 SGHAT, CDR2 FQDESV (reference sequence). The CDR3 contains 11 residues. V gave up 9 bases and J gave up 5 bases, with 8 bases separating them. The CDR3 loop reads CARYRNNEQFF. The CDR3 coding sequence is TGTGCCAGATACAGGAACAATGAGCAGTTCTTC.

CDR3 residues: CSARERAQGLSPLHF. CDR3 sequence (DNA): TGCAGTGCTAGAGAGCGAGCCCAGGGGCTTTCACCCCTCCACTTT. J is TRBJ1-6 and V is TRBV20-1; perhaps TRBD1 as D (6 bases). The V gene lost 0 bases and the J gene lost 9 bases, with 15 bases spanning the gap. The CDR3 runs to 15 residues. Germline V CDR1 and CDR2: DFQATT, SNEGSKA (reference sequence).

The sample holds a few counts of this clonotype. The rearrangement links TRBV5-1 to TRBJ2-1; D may be TRBD1 or TRBD2 (5 bases each). Trimming removed 0 bases at V and 7 bases at J, with 8 bases between. Germline-derived CDR1 and CDR2 are SGHRS and YFSETQ. The CDR3 contains 13 residues. The CDR3, as DNA: TGCGCCAGCAGCTTGGGGGACGTTAATGAGCAGTTCTTC. This codes for CASSLGDVNEQFF. The full variable domain, in which reference TRBV5-1 and TRBJ2-1 provide the parts outside the CDR3, is KAGVTQTPRYLIKTRGQQVTLSCSPISGHRSVSWYQQTPGQGLQFLFEYFSETQRNKGNFPGRFSGRQFSNSRSEMNVSTLELGDSALYLCASSLGDVNEQFFGPGTRLTVL.